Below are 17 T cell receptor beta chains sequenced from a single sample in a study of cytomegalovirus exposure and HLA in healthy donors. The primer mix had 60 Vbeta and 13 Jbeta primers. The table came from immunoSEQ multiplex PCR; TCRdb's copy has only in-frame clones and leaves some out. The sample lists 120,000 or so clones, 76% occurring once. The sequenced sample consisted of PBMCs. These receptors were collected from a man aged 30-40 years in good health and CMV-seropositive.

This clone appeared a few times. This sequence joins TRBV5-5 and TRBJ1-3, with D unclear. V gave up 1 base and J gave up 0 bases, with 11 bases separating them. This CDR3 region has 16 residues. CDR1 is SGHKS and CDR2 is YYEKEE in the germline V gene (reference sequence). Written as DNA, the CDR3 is TGTGCCAGCAGCTTGTTGGCCAGTCGCTCTGGAAACACCATATATTTT. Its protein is CASSLLASRSGNTIYF.

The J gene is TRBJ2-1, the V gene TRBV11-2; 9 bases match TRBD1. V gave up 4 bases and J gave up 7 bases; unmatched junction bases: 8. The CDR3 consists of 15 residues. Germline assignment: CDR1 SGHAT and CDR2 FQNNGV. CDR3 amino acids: CASSSLDRGGNEQFF. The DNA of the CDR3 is TGTGCCAGCAGCTCGTTGGACAGGGGTGGGAATGAGCAGTTCTTC.

The CDR3 loop reads CASSFAPGTASSYGYTF. CDR3 nucleotide sequence: TGTGCCAGCAGCTTTGCCCCGGGGACAGCTTCTAGCTATGGCTACACCTTC. This chain joins TRBV5-4 and TRBJ1-2; TRBD1 aligns across 7 bases. Looked up from germline, CDR1 is SGHNT and CDR2 is YYREEE (reference sequence). V was pared by 2 bases and J by 4 bases, with 14 bases of the junction left unmatched. The CDR3 extends over 17 amino acids.

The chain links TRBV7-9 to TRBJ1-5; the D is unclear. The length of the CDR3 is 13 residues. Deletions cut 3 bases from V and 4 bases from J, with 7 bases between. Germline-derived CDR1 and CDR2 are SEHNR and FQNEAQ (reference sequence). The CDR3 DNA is TGTGCCAGCAGCTTCGGCGGAAATCAGCCCCAGCATTTT. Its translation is CASSFGGNQPQHF.

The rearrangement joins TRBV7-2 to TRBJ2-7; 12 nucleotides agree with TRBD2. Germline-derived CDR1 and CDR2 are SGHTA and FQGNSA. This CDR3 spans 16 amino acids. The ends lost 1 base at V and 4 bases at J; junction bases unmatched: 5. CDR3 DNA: TGTGCCAGCAGCTTAGTCGGGCTAGCGGGGGGGTACGAGCAGTACTTC. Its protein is CASSLVGLAGGYEQYF.

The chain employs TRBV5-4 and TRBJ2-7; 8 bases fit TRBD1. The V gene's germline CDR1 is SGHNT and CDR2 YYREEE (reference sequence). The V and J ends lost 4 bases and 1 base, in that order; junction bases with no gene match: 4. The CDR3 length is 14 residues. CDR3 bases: TGTGCCAGCAGCGCCCGGGACAGGTCCTACGAGCAGTACTTC. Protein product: CASSARDRSYEQYF. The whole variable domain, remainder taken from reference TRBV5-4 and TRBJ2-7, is ETGVTQSPTHLIKTRGQQVTLRCSSQSGHNTVSWYQQALGQGPQFIFQYYREEENGRGNFPPRFSGLQFPNYSSELNVNALELDDSALYLCASSARDRSYEQYFGPGTRLTVT.

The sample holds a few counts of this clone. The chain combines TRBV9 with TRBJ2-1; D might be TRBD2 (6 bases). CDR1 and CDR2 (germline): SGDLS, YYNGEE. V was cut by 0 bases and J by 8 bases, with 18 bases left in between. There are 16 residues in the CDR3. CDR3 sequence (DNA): TGTGCCAGCAGCGTAGCTGGGCTAGCGAGGAGTTATGAGCAGTTCTTC. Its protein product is CASSVAGLARSYEQFF.

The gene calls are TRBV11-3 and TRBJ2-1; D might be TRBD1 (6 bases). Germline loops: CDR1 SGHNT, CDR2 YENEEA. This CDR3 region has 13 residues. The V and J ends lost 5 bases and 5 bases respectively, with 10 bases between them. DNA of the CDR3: TGTGCCAGCAGCACAGGGCTCCACAATGAGCAGTTCTTC. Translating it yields CASSTGLHNEQFF.

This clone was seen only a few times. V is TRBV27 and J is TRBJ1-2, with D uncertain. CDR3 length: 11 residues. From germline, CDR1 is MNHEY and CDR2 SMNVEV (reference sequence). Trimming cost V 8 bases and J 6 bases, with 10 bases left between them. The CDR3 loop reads CASPSENGYTF. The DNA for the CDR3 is TGTGCCAGCCCATCGGAGAATGGCTACACCTTC.

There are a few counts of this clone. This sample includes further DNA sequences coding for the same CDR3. DNA for the CDR3: TGTGCCAGCAGTGACTCGGCGGGGGGAAGCACAGATACGCAGTATTTT. This translates into CASSDSAGGSTDTQYF. The chain carries TRBV6-4 and TRBJ2-3; 8 nucleotides line up with TRBD2. The CDR3 runs to 16 residues. Looked up from germline, CDR1 is MRHNA and CDR2 is SNTAGT. Unmatched junction bases numbered 2, after V lost 0 bases and J lost 0 bases.

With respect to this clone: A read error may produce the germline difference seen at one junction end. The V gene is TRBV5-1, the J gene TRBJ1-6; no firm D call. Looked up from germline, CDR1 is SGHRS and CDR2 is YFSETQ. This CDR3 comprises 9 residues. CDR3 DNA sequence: TGCGCCAGCAGCTTGGGCAGGCTCTTT. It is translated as CASSLGRLF.

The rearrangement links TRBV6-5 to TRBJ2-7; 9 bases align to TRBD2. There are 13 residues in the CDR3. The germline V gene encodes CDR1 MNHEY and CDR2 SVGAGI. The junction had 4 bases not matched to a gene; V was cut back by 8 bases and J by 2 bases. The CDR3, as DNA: TGTGCCAGCGGACGCGGGGGGGCCTACGAGCAGTACTTC. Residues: CASGRGGAYEQYF.

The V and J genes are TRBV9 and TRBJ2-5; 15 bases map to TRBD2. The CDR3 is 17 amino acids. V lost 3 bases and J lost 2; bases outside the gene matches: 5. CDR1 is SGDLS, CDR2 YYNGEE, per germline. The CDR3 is CASSEGLAGGLQETQYF. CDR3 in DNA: TGTGCCAGCAGCGAGGGACTAGCGGGGGGACTTCAAGAGACCCAGTACTTC.

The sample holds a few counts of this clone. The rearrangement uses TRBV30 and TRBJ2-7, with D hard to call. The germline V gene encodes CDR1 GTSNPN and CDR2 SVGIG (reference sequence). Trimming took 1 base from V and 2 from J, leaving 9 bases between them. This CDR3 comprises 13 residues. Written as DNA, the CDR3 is TGTGCCTGGAGTGGGGCAGGAACCTACGAGCAGTACTTC. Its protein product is CAWSGAGTYEQYF.

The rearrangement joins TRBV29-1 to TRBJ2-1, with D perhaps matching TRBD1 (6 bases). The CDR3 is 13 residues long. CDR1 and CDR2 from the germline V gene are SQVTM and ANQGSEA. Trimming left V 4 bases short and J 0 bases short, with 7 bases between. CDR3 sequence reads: CSVGGGSYNEQFF. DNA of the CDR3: TGCAGCGTTGGAGGGGGCTCCTACAATGAGCAGTTCTTC.

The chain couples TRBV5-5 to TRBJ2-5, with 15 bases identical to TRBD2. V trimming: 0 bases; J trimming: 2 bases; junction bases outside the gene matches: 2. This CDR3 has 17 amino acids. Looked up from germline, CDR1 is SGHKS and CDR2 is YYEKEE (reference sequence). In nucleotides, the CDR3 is TGTGCCAGCAGCTTGGGAGGGACTAGCGGGGGGCAAGAGACCCAGTACTTC. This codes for CASSLGGTSGGQETQYF.

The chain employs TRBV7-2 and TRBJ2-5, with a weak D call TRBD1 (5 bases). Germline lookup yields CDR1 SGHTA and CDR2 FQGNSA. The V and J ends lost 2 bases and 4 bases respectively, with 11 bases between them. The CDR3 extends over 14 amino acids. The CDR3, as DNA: TGTGCCAGCAGCTTATGGGGCCCCCCAGAGACCCAGTACTTC. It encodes CASSLWGPPETQYF.